This paragraph covers one T cell receptor beta chain sequence. This specimen belongs to a study of cytomegalovirus exposure and HLA in healthy donors. Primers included in the PCR were 60 Vbeta and 13 Jbeta primers. Libraries were prepared by immunoSEQ multiplex PCR; TCRdb keeps only in-frame clonotypes and omits some of them. Found here are 200,000 or so clones, approximately 78% of them singletons; the top ten hold around 6%. The sequenced sample was PBMCs. This clonotype was obtained from a woman between 45 and 65 years old in good health and CMV-seropositive.

CDR3 sequence (DNA): TGTGCCAGCAGTTCCGGGGGGCTGAACACTGAAGCTTTCTTT. This translates into CASSSGGLNTEAFF. The chain recombines TRBV6-6 with TRBJ1-1; tentative D call: TRBD1 (6 bases). Germline values: CDR1 MNHNY, CDR2 SVGAGI (reference sequence). The CDR3 sequence is 14 residues long. V lost 4 bases and J lost 0, with 9 bases in between.